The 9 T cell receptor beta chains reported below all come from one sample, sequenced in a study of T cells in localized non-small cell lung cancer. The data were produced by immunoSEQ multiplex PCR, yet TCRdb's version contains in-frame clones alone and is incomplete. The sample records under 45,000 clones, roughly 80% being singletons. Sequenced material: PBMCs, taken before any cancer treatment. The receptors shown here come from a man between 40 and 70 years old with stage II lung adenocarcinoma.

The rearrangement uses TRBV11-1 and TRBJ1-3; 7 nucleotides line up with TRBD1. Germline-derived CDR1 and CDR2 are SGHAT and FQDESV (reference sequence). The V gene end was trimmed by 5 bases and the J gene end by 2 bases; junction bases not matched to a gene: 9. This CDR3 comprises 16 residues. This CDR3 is CASSPRDRRTGNTIYF. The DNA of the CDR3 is TGTGCCAGCAGCCCCCGGGACAGACGAACTGGAAACACCATATATTTT.

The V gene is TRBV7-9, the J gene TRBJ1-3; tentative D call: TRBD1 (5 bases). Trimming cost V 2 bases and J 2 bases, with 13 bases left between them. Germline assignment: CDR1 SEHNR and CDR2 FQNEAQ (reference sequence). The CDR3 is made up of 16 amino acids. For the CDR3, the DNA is TGTGCCAGCAGCTTATGGGTAACGACAGCTGGAAACACCATATATTTT. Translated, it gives CASSLWVTTAGNTIYF.

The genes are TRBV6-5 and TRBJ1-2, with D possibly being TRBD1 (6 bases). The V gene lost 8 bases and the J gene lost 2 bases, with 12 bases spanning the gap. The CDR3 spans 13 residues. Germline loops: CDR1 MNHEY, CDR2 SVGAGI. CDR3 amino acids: CASGRDTNYGYTF. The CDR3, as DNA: TGTGCCAGCGGTAGGGACACGAACTATGGCTACACCTTC.

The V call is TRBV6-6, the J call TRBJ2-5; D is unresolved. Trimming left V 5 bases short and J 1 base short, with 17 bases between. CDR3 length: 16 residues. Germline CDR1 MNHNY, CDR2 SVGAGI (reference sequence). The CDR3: CASSKITPLGQETQYF. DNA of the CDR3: TGTGCCAGCAGTAAAATAACACCTCTAGGCCAAGAGACCCAGTACTTC.

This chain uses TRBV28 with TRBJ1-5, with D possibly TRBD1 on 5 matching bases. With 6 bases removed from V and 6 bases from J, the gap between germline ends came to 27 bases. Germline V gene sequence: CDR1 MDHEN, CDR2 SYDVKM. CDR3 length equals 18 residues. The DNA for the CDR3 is TGTGCCAGCAGACAAATCTTTGGGGCTTGGGGGATGATTCAGCCCCAGCATTTT. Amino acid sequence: CASRQIFGAWGMIQPQHF.

The CDR3 sequence is CASSQAPTGSRYF. CDR3 in DNA: TGTGCCAGCAGCCAAGCCCCCACAGGGAGTCGGTACTTC. The rearrangement uses TRBV14 and TRBJ2-7; D is perhaps TRBD1 (6 bases). Trimming removed 1 base at V and 12 bases at J, with 16 bases between. The CDR3 loop spans 13 amino acids. Germline V lookup: CDR1 SGHDN, CDR2 FVKESK. Filled out from reference TRBV14 and TRBJ2-7, the complete variable domain reads EAGVTQFPSHSVIEKGQTVTLRCDPISGHDNLYWYRRVMGKEIKFLLHFVKESKQDESGMPNNRFLAERTGGTYSTLKVQPAELEDSGVYFCASSQAPTGSRYFGPGTRLTVT.

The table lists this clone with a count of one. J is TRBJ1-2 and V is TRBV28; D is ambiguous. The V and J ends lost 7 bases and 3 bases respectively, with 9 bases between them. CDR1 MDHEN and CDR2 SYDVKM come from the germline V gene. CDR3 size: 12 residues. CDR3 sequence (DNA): TGTGCCAGCACCTCGGGGTACTATGGCTACACCTTC. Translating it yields CASTSGYYGYTF.

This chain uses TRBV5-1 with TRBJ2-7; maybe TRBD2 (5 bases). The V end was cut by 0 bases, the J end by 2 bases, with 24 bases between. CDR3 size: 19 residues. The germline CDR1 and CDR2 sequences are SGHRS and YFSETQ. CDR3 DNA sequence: TGCGCCAGCAGCTTGGAGGGCGGCAATGGGCCCGGGAAAGCCTACGAGCAGTACTTC. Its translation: CASSLEGGNGPGKAYEQYF.

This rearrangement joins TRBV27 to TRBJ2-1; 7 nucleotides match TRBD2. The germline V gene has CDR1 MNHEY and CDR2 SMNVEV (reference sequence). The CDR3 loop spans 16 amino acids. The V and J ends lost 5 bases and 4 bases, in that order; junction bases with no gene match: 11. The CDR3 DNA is TGTGCCAGCAGTCCCTCCGGGACTAACCCATACAATGAGCAGTTCTTC. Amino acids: CASSPSGTNPYNEQFF.